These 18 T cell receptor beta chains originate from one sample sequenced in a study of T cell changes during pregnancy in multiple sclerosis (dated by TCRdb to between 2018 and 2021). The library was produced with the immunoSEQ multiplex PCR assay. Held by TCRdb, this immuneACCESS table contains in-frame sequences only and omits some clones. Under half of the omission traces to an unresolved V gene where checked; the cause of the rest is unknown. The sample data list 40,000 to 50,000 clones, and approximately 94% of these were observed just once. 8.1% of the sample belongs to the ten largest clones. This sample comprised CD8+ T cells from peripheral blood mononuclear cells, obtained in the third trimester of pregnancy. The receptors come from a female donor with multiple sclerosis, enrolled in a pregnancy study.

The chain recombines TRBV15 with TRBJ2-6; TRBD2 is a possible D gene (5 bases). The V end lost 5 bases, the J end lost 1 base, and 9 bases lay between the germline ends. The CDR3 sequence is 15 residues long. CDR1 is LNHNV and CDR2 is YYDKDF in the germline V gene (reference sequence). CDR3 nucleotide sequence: TGTGCCACCAGCCTTGGACTTTCTGGGGCCAACGTCCTGACTTTC. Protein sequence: CATSLGLSGANVLTF.

CDR3 nucleotide sequence: TGTGCCATCAGTTCTTTTGATCAGCCCCAGCATTTT. Amino acid sequence: CAISSFDQPQHF. The chain recombines TRBV10-3 with TRBJ1-5; D is ambiguous. With 5 bases removed from V and 5 bases from J, the gap between germline ends came to 7 bases. CDR1 is ENHRY, CDR2 SYGVKD, per germline. The CDR3 runs to 12 residues.

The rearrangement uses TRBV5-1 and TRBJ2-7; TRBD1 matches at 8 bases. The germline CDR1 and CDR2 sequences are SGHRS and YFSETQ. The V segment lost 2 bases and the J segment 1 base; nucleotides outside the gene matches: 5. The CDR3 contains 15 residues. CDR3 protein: CASSLRTGLSYEQYF. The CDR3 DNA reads TGCGCCAGCAGCTTAAGGACAGGGTTGTCCTACGAGCAGTACTTC.

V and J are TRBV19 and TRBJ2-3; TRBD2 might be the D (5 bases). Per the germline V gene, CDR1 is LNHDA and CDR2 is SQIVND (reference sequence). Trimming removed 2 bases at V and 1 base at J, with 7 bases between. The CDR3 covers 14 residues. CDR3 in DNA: TGTGCCAGTAGTATATTGGAGGGCACAGATACGCAGTATTTT. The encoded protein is CASSILEGTDTQYF.

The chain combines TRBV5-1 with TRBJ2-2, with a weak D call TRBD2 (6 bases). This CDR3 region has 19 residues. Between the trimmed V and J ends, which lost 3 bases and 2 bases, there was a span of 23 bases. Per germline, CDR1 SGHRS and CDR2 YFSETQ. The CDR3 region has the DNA TGCGCCAGCAGCTCCCCCGTTAATGTCGCGGGAACAAACACCGGGGAGCTGTTTTTT. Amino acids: CASSSPVNVAGTNTGELFF.

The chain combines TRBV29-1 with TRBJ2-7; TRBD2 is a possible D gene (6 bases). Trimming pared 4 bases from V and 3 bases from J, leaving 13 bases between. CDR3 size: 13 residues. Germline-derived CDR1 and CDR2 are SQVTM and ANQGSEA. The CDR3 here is CSVVSPGDYEQYF. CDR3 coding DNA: TGCAGCGTTGTAAGCCCGGGAGACTACGAGCAGTACTTC.

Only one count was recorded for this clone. CDR3 amino acids: CASSPDRASSYEQYF. Here the CDR3 DNA reads TGTGCCAGCAGTCCGGACAGGGCCAGCTCCTACGAGCAGTACTTC. V and J are TRBV28 and TRBJ2-7; 8 nucleotides match TRBD1. This CDR3 is 15 amino acids long. Germline V lookup: CDR1 MDHEN, CDR2 SYDVKM. The V segment lost 5 bases and the J segment 0 bases; nucleotides outside the gene matches: 6.

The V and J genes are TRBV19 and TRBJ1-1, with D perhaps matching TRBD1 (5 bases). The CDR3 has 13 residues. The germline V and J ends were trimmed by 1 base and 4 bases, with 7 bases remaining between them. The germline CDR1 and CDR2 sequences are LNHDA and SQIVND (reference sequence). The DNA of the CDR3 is TGTGCCAGTAGTATAGCGGGGGGCACTGAAGCTTTCTTT. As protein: CASSIAGGTEAFF.

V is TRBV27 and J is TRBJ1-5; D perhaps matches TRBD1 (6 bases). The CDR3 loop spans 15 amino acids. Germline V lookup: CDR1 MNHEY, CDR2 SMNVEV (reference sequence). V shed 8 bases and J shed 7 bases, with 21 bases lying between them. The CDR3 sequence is CASAYSGTSGQPQHF. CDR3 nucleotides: TGTGCCAGCGCCTACTCCGGGACATCAGGACAGCCCCAGCATTTT.

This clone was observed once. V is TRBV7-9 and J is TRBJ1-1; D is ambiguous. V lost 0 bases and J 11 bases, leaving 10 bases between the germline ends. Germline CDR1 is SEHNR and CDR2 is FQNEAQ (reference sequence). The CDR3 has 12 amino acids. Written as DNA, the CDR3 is TGTGCCAGCAGCTTAGCCTCAGCGGGTGCTTTCTTT. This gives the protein CASSLASAGAFF. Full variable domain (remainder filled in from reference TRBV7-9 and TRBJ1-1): DTGVSQNPRHKITKRGQNVTFRCDPISEHNRLYWYRQTLGQGPEFLTYFQNEAQLEKSRLLSDRFSAERPKGSFSTLEIQRTEQGDSAMYLCASSLASAGAFFGQGTRLTVV.

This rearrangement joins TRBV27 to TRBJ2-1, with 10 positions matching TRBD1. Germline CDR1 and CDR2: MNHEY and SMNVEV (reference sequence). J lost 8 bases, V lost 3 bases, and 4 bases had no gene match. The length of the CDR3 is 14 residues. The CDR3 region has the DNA TGTGCCAGCAGTTTCTCCGGGACAGGGGATGAGCAGTTCTTC. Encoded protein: CASSFSGTGDEQFF.

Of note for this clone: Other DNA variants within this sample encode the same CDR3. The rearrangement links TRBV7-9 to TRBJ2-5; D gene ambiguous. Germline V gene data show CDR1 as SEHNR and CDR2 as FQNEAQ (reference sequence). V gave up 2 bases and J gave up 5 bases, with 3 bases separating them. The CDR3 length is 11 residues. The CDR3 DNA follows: TGTGCCAGCAGCTTATCGGAGACCCAGTACTTC. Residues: CASSLSETQYF.

CDR3 protein: CAPRLAGVAELDEQFF. The DNA of the CDR3 is TGTGCCCCCCGACTAGCGGGAGTAGCGGAACTTGATGAGCAGTTCTTC. The chain employs TRBV27 and TRBJ2-1; 12 nucleotides line up with TRBD2. There are 16 residues in the CDR3. J lost 8 bases, V lost 11 bases, and 16 bases had no gene match. Per germline, CDR1 MNHEY and CDR2 SMNVEV (reference sequence).

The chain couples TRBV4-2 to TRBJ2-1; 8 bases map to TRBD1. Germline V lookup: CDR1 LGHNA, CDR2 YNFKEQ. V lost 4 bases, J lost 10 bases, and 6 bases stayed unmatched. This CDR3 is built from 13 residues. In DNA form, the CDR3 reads TGTGCCAGCAGCCGTGGACAGGGTGGCGAGCAGTTCTTC. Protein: CASSRGQGGEQFF.

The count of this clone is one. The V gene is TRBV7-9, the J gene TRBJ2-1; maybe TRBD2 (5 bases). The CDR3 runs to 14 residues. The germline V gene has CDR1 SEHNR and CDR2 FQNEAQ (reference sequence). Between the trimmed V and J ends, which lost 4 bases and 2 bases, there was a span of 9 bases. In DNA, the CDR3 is TGTGCCAGCAGCTCTGTGACTACCTACAATGAGCAGTTCTTC. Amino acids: CASSSVTTYNEQFF.

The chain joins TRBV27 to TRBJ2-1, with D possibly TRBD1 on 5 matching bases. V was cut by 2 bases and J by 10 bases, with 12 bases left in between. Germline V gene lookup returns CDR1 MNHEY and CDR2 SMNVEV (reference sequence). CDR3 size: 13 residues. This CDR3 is CASSLIPHREQFF. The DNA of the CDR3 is TGTGCCAGCAGTTTAATCCCCCACAGGGAGCAGTTCTTC.

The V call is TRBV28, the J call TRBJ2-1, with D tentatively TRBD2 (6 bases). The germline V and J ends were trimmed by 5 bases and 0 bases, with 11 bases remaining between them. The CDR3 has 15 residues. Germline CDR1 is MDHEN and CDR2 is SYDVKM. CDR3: CASSHSGNSYNEQFF. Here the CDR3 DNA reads TGTGCCAGCAGTCATAGCGGAAACTCCTACAATGAGCAGTTCTTC.

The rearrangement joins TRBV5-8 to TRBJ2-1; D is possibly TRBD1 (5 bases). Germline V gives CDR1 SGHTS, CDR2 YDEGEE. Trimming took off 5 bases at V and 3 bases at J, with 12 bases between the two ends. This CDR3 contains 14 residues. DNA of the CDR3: TGTGCCAGCAGTTACAGGTTTGGCTACAATGAGCAGTTCTTC. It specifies CASSYRFGYNEQFF.